These 17 T cell receptor beta chains came from one sample sequenced in a study of cytomegalovirus exposure and HLA in healthy donors. PCR employed 60 Vbeta and 13 Jbeta primers. Using immunoSEQ multiplex PCR, the repertoire was profiled, and TCRdb retains in-frame clones only, with some absent. The repertoire has under 100,000 clones, about 9.4% of them found once; the top ten carry roughly a quarter. The sample consisted of PBMCs. Source of these receptors: a man aged 55 to 69 in good health and CMV-seropositive.

This clone turned up a few times. The V call is TRBV5-4, the J call TRBJ1-1; 10 positions match TRBD1. V lost 0 bases and J lost 1; bases outside the gene matches: 3. The CDR3 is 16 amino acids. Germline V gene sequence: CDR1 SGHNT, CDR2 YYREEE (reference sequence). Here the CDR3 reads CASSLGQGAPNTEAFF. As DNA, the CDR3 is TGTGCCAGCAGCTTGGGACAGGGGGCCCCGAACACTGAAGCTTTCTTT.

In this sample, this clone turned up a few times. The chain joins TRBV5-1 to TRBJ2-2; 9 bases agree with TRBD2. The germline V gene has CDR1 SGHRS and CDR2 YFSETQ. V lost 1 base, J lost 3 bases, and 7 bases stayed unmatched. CDR3 length equals 17 residues. The CDR3 nucleotides read TGCGCCAGCAGCTTGTTGGCGGGAGGGCCAGACACCGGGGAGCTGTTTTTT. Its translation: CASSLLAGGPDTGELFF.

There are a few counts of this clone. This chain connects TRBV30 to TRBJ2-2; 8 nucleotides match TRBD2. Germline V lookup: CDR1 GTSNPN, CDR2 SVGIG (reference sequence). CDR3 size: 15 residues. The V segment lost 1 base and the J segment 3 bases; nucleotides outside the gene matches: 4. The CDR3: CAWSGVAGHTGELFF. The CDR3 region has the DNA TGTGCCTGGAGTGGAGTAGCGGGGCACACCGGGGAGCTGTTTTTT.

The chain joins TRBV6-1 to TRBJ2-5, with a tentative D call TRBD1 (6 bases). The CDR3 has 13 amino acids. The germline V gene has CDR1 MNHNS and CDR2 SASEGT. V lost 6 bases to trimming and J lost 0 bases, with 8 bases between them. DNA of the CDR3: TGTGCCAGCAGGCGACAGGACCAAGAGACCCAGTACTTC. This sequence encodes CASRRQDQETQYF.

CDR3 amino acids: CASRQGGDDGYTF. The CDR3 DNA reads as TGTGCCTCCAGACAGGGCGGGGACGATGGCTACACCTTC. The chain is built from TRBV10-3 and TRBJ1-2; TRBD1 agrees at 7 bases. After removal of 11 bases from V and 6 bases from J, the junction contained 12 bases not matched to a gene. The CDR3 spans 13 residues. Germline-derived CDR1 and CDR2 are ENHRY and SYGVKD.

The table lists this clone with a few counts. At one of its ends the junction is not consistent with the germline gene, which may arise from a read error. Within the sample, other DNA sequences also encode this same CDR3. The chain has TRBV4-1 and TRBJ1-2; unclear D gene. Germline loops: CDR1 MGHRA, CDR2 YSYEKL. The CDR3 extends over 14 amino acids. In DNA form, the CDR3 reads TGTGCCAGCAGCCAAGGTCCAGGATTTGGTTGGTACACCTTC. Translation gives CASSQGPGFGWYTF.

A note on this clone: A single base is all that separates this from a far larger clone, so a read error is likely. This chain links TRBV4-2 with TRBJ2-5; no clear D gene. The CDR3 is 14 residues long. V lost 0 bases, J lost 9 bases, and 14 bases lay in between. Germline V CDR1 and CDR2: LGHNA, YNFKEQ. CDR3 coding DNA: TGTGCCAGCAGCCAAGAGGCGATCCAGCAGGCCCAGTACTTC. It translates to CASSQEAIQQAQYF.

This clone was counted only a few times. This rearrangement joins TRBV28 to TRBJ1-5, with TRBD1 matching over 7 bases. The CDR3 extends over 14 amino acids. V gave up 4 bases and J gave up 6 bases; unmatched junction bases: 6. Looked up from germline, CDR1 is MDHEN and CDR2 is SYDVKM. DNA for the CDR3: TGTGCCAGCAGTTATACAGGGGAAGGTCAGCCCCAGCATTTT. Its translation is CASSYTGEGQPQHF.

This sequence joins TRBV28 and TRBJ2-1, with unresolved D. Germline loops: CDR1 MDHEN, CDR2 SYDVKM. Deletions cut 5 bases from V and 5 bases from J, with 4 bases between. This CDR3 spans 11 amino acids. DNA of the CDR3: TGTGCCAGCAGTCCTCACAATGAGCAGTTCTTC. Translated, it gives CASSPHNEQFF. Using reference TRBV28 and TRBJ2-1 for the parts outside the CDR3, the full variable domain is DVKVTQSSRYLVKRTGEKVFLECVQDMDHENMFWYRQDPGLGLRLIYFSYDVKMKEKGDIPEGYSVSREKKERFSLILESASTNQTSMYLCASSPHNEQFFGPGTRLTVL.

The J gene is TRBJ1-3, the V gene TRBV6-1; 7 bases map to TRBD1. The CDR3 consists of 14 residues. V trimming: 2 bases; J trimming: 7 bases; junction bases outside the gene matches: 5. Germline V gene sequence: CDR1 MNHNS, CDR2 SASEGT. The CDR3 DNA sequence: TGTGCCAGCAGTGAATCAGGGGGGTTCAACACCATATATTTT. Its translation is CASSESGGFNTIYF.

The chain combines TRBV5-4 with TRBJ2-7, with D possibly being TRBD1 (6 bases). V dropped 1 base and J dropped 2 bases, with 10 bases sitting between them. The CDR3 runs to 14 residues. Germline V CDR1 and CDR2: SGHNT, YYREEE (reference sequence). The CDR3 protein is CASSLTRGAYEQYF. CDR3 coding DNA: TGTGCCAGCAGCTTGACCAGGGGTGCCTACGAGCAGTACTTC. Variable domain in full (rest from reference TRBV5-4 and TRBJ2-7): ETGVTQSPTHLIKTRGQQVTLRCSSQSGHNTVSWYQQALGQGPQFIFQYYREEENGRGNFPPRFSGLQFPNYSSELNVNALELDDSALYLCASSLTRGAYEQYFGPGTRLTVT.

This clone appeared a few times. The chain has TRBV6-1 and TRBJ1-4; 9 nucleotides match TRBD1. Germline V CDR1 and CDR2: MNHNS, SASEGT. V trimming: 6 bases; J trimming: 6 bases; junction bases outside the gene matches: 5. CDR3 length equals 14 residues. The CDR3 sequence: CASSKTGGDEKLFF. The CDR3, as DNA: TGTGCCAGCAGCAAAACAGGGGGCGATGAAAAACTGTTTTTT.

This clone was seen a handful of times. CDR3 in DNA: TGTGCCAGCAGCCAACGGGGGGCGGGGGACTACTTC. Its translation is CASSQRGAGDYF. The J gene is TRBJ2-5, the V gene TRBV5-6; the D gene is possibly TRBD2 (7 bases). Trimming pared 4 bases from V and 14 bases from J, leaving 18 bases between. Germline V CDR1 and CDR2: SGHDT, YYEEEE. The CDR3 contains 12 residues.

The chain recombines TRBV9 with TRBJ1-6; 10 bases agree with TRBD1. The CDR3 extends over 17 amino acids. V gave up 3 bases and J gave up 9 bases; unmatched junction bases: 12. CDR1 and CDR2 (germline): SGDLS, YYNGEE. The DNA for the CDR3 is TGTGCCAGCAGCGCCACCCTCCGGGACAGGGGTAGTTCACCCCTCCACTTT. Translating it yields CASSATLRDRGSSPLHF.

This clone has a handful of counts. The chain links TRBV7-3 to TRBJ2-5, with D possibly TRBD2 on 6 matching bases. Germline V gene data show CDR1 as SGHTA and CDR2 as FQGTGA. The V gene lost 5 bases and the J gene lost 3 bases, with 13 bases spanning the gap. The length of the CDR3 is 14 residues. CDR3 amino acids: CASSAGGAEETQYF. The CDR3 DNA follows: TGTGCCAGCAGCGCTGGAGGGGCAGAAGAGACCCAGTACTTC.

This chain joins TRBV25-1 and TRBJ2-5; D possibly corresponds to TRBD1 (5 bases). Germline V gene lookup returns CDR1 MGHDK and CDR2 SYGVNS. This CDR3 has 15 amino acids. Trimming took off 3 bases at V and 6 bases at J, with 17 bases between the two ends. CDR3 loop: CASSDSNEWTKTQYF. CDR3 in DNA: TGTGCCAGCAGTGACAGTAATGAGTGGACAAAGACCCAGTACTTC.

This clone has only a few counts. In DNA form, the CDR3 reads TGTGCCAGCAGCTTAGCCGGGACTATTCTCTACAATGAGCAGTTCTTC. It yields the protein CASSLAGTILYNEQFF. The chain employs TRBV11-1 and TRBJ2-1; 7 bases fit TRBD2. V lost 0 bases and J lost 3; bases outside the gene matches: 5. Germline-derived CDR1 and CDR2 are SGHAT and FQDESV (reference sequence). The CDR3 loop spans 16 amino acids. Variable domain in full (rest from reference TRBV11-1 and TRBJ2-1): EAEVAQSPRYKITEKSQAVAFWCDPISGHATLYWYRQILGQGPELLVQFQDESVVDDSQLPKDRFSAERLKGVDSTLKIQPAELGDSAMYLCASSLAGTILYNEQFFGPGTRLTVL.